This TCR beta chain was identified during a study of shared clonotypes between healthy human individuals. The germline gives CDR1 LNHNV, CDR2 YYDKDF (reference sequence). V was pared by 0 bases and J by 6 bases, with 1 base of the junction left unmatched. The CDR3 is made up of 15 amino acids. Each cell subset's genomic DNA was divided evenly among several immunoSEQ plates. Assay used: immunoSEQ multiplex PCR; TCRdb lists only in-frame clones, some missing. In the table there are around 320,000 clones, roughly 87% of which are singletons. The source of this sequence is a man aged 18 to 30 in good health. What was sequenced was memory CD8+ T cells sorted from blood. The subset here: CD45RO+ cells pooled with CCR7-negative TemRA cells. The chain employs TRBV15 and TRBJ2-1; 11 nucleotides align to TRBD2. Here the CDR3 DNA reads TGTGCCACCAGCAGAGATAGCGGGGGGGCCAATGAGCAGTTCTTC. This encodes CATSRDSGGANEQFF.